These 3 T cell receptor beta chains were sequenced from one sample in a study of cytomegalovirus exposure and HLA in healthy donors. The primer mix had 60 Vbeta and 13 Jbeta primers. Generated by immunoSEQ multiplex PCR, the TCRdb table keeps only in-frame clones and is missing some. The data contain hundreds of thousands of clones, approximately 80% of them seen just once; the ten biggest clones take up about 3%. The sample consisted of PBMCs. The receptors originated from a man aged 25-40 years in good health and CMV-seronegative.

The rearrangement joins TRBV5-1 to TRBJ1-1; 7 nucleotides align to TRBD1. CDR3 length: 14 amino acids. J lost 4 bases, V lost 4 bases, and 7 bases had no gene match. Germline CDR1 reads SGHRS; CDR2 reads YFSETQ. The DNA for the CDR3 is TGCGCCAGCAGCGGTAGACAGGGAAGCACTGAAGCTTTCTTT. It encodes CASSGRQGSTEAFF. Full variable domain (outside the CDR3, taken from reference TRBV5-1 and TRBJ1-1): KAGVTQTPRYLIKTRGQQVTLSCSPISGHRSVSWYQQTPGQGLQFLFEYFSETQRNKGNFPGRFSGRQFSNSRSEMNVSTLELGDSALYLCASSGRQGSTEAFFGQGTRLTVV.

The gene calls are TRBV7-2 and TRBJ2-5, with 7 bases matching TRBD1. Germline CDR1 SGHTA, CDR2 FQGNSA. The CDR3 covers 16 residues. V trimming: 5 bases; J trimming: 5 bases; junction bases outside the gene matches: 14. The DNA for the CDR3 is TGTGCCAGCAGCCGAGCCATACAGGGGCGCTCGGAGACCCAGTACTTC. Translation: CASSRAIQGRSETQYF.

With respect to this clone: The sample holds other DNA sequences that translate to the same CDR3. The chain recombines TRBV28 with TRBJ2-5; 7 nucleotides match TRBD1. This CDR3 has 13 residues. The ends lost 4 bases at V and 2 bases at J; junction bases unmatched: 1. Germline V gives CDR1 MDHEN, CDR2 SYDVKM. The CDR3 region is CASSWDSQETQYF. The CDR3, as DNA: TGTGCCAGCAGTTGGGACAGTCAAGAGACCCAGTACTTC.